Listed below are T cell receptor beta chains from one sample, sequenced in a study of blood T cell repertoires in COVID-19. The data were produced by immunoSEQ multiplex PCR, yet TCRdb's version contains in-frame clones alone and is incomplete. This table holds some 75,000 clones, 70% to 90% found once. The sample taken for sequencing was peripheral blood. These receptors were taken from a man aged 70 or older with active or convalescent COVID-19. Both conserved end residues are part of each CDR3. The D gene is left open where the match is weak.

j_call: TRBJ2-1
v_call: TRBV7-9
d_call: -
cdr3_aa: CASSSTRGGEQFF

j_call: TRBJ1-2
v_call: TRBV18
d_call: TRBD1
cdr3_aa: CASSPNGQGAVGYTF

j_call: TRBJ2-1
v_call: TRBV2
d_call: -
cdr3_aa: CASSGSSYNEQFF

j_call: TRBJ2-5
v_call: TRBV3-1/TRBV3-2
d_call: -
cdr3_aa: CASSQSPGFQETQYF

j_call: TRBJ2-1
v_call: TRBV14
d_call: -
cdr3_aa: CASSNGLRTRKSSYNEQFF

j_call: TRBJ1-1
v_call: TRBV7-6
d_call: -
cdr3_aa: CASSPRAGTFAEAFF

j_call: TRBJ1-6
v_call: TRBV5-6
d_call: TRBD1
cdr3_aa: CASSWDSTNSPLHF

j_call: TRBJ2-7
v_call: TRBV6-5
d_call: -
cdr3_aa: CASSPTYEQYF

j_call: TRBJ2-1
v_call: TRBV2
d_call: TRBD2
cdr3_aa: CAGGLGAYNEQFF

j_call: TRBJ1-1
v_call: TRBV5-5
d_call: TRBD1
cdr3_aa: CASSPGQGAQGAFF

j_call: TRBJ1-1
v_call: TRBV19
d_call: TRBD1
cdr3_aa: CASSGTDRANTEAFF

j_call: TRBJ2-1
v_call: TRBV10-2
d_call: -
cdr3_aa: CASSEGGRWFNEQFF

j_call: TRBJ1-3
v_call: TRBV6-6
d_call: -
cdr3_aa: CASRGGGSSGNTIYF

j_call: TRBJ1-2
v_call: TRBV19
d_call: -
cdr3_aa: CASSNPRGGYTF

j_call: TRBJ2-5
v_call: TRBV5-1
d_call: TRBD1
cdr3_aa: CASSLGGSGGGETQYF

j_call: TRBJ2-1
v_call: TRBV30
d_call: -
cdr3_aa: CAWEGGTYNEQFF

j_call: TRBJ2-7
v_call: TRBV6-2/TRBV6-3
d_call: TRBD1
cdr3_aa: CASSYSKEGTGGGEQYF

j_call: TRBJ1-5
v_call: TRBV6-1
d_call: -
cdr3_aa: CASREGAGASTLFQPQHF

j_call: TRBJ1-2
v_call: TRBV5-6
d_call: TRBD1
cdr3_aa: CASSVPRGTVGYTF

j_call: TRBJ2-7
v_call: TRBV4-2
d_call: TRBD2
cdr3_aa: CASSTTSTSGTYEQYF

j_call: TRBJ1-5
v_call: TRBV12-3/TRBV12-4
d_call: -
cdr3_aa: CASSVKSNQPQHF

j_call: TRBJ1-4
v_call: TRBV5-1
d_call: TRBD1
cdr3_aa: CASSPRDRGGEKLFF

j_call: TRBJ1-6
v_call: TRBV6-6
d_call: -
cdr3_aa: CASSATGNTSPLHF

j_call: TRBJ1-2
v_call: TRBV10-3
d_call: TRBD1
cdr3_aa: CATTSTGDYGYTF